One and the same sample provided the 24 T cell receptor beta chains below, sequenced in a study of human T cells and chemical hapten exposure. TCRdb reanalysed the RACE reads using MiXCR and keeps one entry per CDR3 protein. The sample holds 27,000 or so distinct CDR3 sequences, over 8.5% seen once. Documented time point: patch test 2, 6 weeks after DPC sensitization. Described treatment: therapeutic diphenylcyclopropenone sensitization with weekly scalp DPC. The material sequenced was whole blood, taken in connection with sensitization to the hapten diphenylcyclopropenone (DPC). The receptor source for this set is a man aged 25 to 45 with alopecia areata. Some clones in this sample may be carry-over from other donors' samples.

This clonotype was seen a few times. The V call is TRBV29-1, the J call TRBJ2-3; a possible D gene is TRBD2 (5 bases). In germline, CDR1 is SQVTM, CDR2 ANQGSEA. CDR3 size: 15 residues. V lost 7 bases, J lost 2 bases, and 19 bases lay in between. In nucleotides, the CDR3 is TGCAGCGGCACCTCTGTAACGGGGATCACAGATACGCAGTATTTT. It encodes CSGTSVTGITDTQYF.

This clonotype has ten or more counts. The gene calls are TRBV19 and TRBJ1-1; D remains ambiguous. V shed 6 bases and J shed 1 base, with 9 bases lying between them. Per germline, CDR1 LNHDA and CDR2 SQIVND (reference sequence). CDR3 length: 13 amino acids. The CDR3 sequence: CASRLQTNTEAFF. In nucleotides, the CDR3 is TGTGCCAGTAGACTTCAGACGAACACTGAAGCTTTCTTT.

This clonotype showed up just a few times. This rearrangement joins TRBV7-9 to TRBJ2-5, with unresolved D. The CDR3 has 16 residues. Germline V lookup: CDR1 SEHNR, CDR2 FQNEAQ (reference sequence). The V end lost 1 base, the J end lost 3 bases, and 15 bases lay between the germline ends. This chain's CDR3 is CASSLGSLGMEETQYF. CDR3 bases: TGTGCCAGCAGCTTAGGATCCCTCGGCATGGAAGAGACCCAGTACTTC. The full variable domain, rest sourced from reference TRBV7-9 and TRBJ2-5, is DTGVSQNPRHKITKRGQNVTFRCDPISEHNRLYWYRQTLGQGPEFLTYFQNEAQLEKSRLLSDRFSAERPKGSFSTLEIQRTEQGDSAMYLCASSLGSLGMEETQYFGPGTRLLVL.

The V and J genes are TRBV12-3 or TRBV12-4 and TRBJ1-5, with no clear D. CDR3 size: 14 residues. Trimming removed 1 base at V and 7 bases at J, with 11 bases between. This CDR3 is CASSLVNQMQPQHF. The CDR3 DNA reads TGTGCCAGCAGTTTAGTGAACCAAATGCAGCCCCAGCATTTT.

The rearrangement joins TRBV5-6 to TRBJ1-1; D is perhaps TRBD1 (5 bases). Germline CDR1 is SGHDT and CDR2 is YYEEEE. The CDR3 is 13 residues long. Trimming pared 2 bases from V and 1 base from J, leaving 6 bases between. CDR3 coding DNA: TGTGCCAGCAGCTTCGGACAGAACACTGAAGCTTTCTTT. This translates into CASSFGQNTEAFF.

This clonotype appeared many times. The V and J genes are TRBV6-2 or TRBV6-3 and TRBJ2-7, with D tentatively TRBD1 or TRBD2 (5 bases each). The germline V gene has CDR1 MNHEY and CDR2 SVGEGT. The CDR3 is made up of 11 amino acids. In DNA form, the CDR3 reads TGTGCCAGCAGTTACCCGGGACCCTCCCACGTC. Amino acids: CASSYPGPSHV.

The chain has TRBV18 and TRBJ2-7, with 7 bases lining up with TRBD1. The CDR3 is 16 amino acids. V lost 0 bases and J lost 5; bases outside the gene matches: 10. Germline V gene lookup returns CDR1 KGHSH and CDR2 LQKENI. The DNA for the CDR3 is TGTGCCAGCTCACCACCGGTCGGCCAGGGGGACAACGAGCAGTACTTC. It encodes CASSPPVGQGDNEQYF.

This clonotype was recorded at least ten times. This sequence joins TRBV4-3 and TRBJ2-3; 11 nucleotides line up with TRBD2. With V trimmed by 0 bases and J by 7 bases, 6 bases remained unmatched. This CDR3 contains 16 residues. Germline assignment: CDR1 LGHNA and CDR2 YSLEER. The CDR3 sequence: CASSQEIAGGEYTQYF. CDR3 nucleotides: TGCGCCAGCAGCCAAGAAATAGCGGGAGGGGAATATACGCAGTATTTT.

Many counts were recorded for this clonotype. The CDR3 here is CASKKDRGGHEQYF. CDR3 DNA: TGTGCCAGCAAAAAAGACAGGGGCGGCCACGAGCAGTACTTC. The genes are TRBV3-1 and TRBJ2-7; TRBD1 aligns across 8 bases. V shed 7 bases and J 5 bases; nucleotides not matched to a gene: 10. Germline CDR1 is LGHDT and CDR2 is YNNKEL (reference sequence). CDR3 size: 14 residues.

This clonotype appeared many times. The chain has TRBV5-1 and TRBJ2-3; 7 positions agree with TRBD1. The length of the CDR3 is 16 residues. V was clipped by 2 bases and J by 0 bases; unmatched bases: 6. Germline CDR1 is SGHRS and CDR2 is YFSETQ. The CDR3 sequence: CASSFGQAPSTDTQYF. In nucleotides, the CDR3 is TGCGCCAGCAGCTTCGGACAGGCTCCTAGCACAGATACGCAGTATTTT.

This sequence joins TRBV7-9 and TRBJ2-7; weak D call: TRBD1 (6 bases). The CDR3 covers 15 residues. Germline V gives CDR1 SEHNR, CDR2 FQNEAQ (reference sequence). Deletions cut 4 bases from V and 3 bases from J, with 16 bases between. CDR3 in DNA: TGTGCCAGCAGCTCCTCAGACAGGCCCTACTACGAGCAGTACTTC. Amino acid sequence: CASSSSDRPYYEQYF.

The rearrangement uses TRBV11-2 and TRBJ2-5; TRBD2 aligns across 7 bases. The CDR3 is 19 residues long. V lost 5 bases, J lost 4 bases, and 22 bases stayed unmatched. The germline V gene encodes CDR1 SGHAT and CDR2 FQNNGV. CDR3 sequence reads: CASSVSRFERGPSRETQYF. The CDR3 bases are TGTGCCAGCAGCGTGTCTAGGTTTGAGCGGGGCCCATCTCGAGAGACCCAGTACTTC.

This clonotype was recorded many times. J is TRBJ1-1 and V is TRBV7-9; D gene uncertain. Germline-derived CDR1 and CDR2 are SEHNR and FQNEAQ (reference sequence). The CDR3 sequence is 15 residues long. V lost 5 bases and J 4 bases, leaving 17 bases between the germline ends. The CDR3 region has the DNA TGTGCCAGCAGCGGAATGGGCCCGGCGGCCACTGAAGCTTTCTTT. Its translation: CASSGMGPAATEAFF.

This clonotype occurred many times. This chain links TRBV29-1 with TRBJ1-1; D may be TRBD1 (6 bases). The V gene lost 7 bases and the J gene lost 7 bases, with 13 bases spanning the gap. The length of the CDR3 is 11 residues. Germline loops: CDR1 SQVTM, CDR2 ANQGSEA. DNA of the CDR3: TGCAGCGCCATGGGGGGCCATGAAGCTTTCTTT. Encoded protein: CSAMGGHEAFF.

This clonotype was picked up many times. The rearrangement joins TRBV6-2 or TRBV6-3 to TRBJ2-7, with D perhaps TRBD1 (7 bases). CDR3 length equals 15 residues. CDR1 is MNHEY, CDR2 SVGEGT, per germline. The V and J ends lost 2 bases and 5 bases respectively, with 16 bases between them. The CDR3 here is CASSYRGTVGDEQYF. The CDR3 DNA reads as TGTGCCAGCAGTTACCGCGGGACAGTCGGCGACGAGCAGTACTTC.

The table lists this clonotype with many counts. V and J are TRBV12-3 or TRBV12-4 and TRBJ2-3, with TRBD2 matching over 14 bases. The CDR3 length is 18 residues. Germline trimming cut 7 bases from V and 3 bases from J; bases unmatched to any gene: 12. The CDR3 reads CASTRGLAGAPGTDTQYF. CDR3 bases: TGTGCCAGCACCAGGGGACTAGCGGGAGCCCCGGGTACAGATACGCAGTATTTT.

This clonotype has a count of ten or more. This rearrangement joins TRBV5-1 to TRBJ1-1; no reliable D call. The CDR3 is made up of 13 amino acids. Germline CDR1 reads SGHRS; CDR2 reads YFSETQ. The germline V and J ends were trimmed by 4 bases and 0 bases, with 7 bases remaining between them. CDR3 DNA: TGCGCCAGCAGCCCCGGGGTGAACACTGAAGCTTTCTTT. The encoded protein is CASSPGVNTEAFF.

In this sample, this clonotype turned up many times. CDR3 in DNA: TGTGCCAGCAGATCTTTCTCCGGGGGACAGGGGGCGTACGAGCAGTACTTC. This translates into CASRSFSGGQGAYEQYF. The chain has TRBV7-9 and TRBJ2-7, with 12 nucleotides matching TRBD1. V lost 6 bases to trimming and J lost 4 bases; unmatched junction nucleotides: 13. This CDR3 region has 17 residues. CDR1 SEHNR and CDR2 FQNEAQ come from the germline V gene (reference sequence).

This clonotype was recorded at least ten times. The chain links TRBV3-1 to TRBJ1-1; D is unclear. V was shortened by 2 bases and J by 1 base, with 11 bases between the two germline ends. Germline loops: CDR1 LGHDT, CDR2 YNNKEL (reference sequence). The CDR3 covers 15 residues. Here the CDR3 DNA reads TGTGCCAGCAGCCAACCGGACTTCGCGAACACTGAAGCTTTCTTT. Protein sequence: CASSQPDFANTEAFF.

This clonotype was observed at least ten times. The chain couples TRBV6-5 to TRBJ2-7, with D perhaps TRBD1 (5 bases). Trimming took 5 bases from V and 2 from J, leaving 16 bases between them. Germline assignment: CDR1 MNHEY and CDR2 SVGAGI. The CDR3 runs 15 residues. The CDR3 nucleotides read TGTGCCAGCAGTAAGGGGCAGGGTATGGCCTACGAGCAGTACTTC. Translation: CASSKGQGMAYEQYF.

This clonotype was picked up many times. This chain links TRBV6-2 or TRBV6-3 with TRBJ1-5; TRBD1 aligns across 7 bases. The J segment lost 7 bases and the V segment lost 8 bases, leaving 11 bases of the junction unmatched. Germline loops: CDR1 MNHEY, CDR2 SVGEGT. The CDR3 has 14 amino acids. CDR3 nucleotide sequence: TGTGCCAGCTACCCCACAGGGGAAGGGCAGCCCCAGCATTTT. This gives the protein CASYPTGEGQPQHF.

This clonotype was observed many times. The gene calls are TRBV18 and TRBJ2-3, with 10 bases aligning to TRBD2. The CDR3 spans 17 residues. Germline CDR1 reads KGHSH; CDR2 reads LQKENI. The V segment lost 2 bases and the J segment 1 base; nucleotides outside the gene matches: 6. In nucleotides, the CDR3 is TGTGCCAGCTCACCAGGCGGGACTAGCGCCGGCACAGATACGCAGTATTTT. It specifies CASSPGGTSAGTDTQYF.

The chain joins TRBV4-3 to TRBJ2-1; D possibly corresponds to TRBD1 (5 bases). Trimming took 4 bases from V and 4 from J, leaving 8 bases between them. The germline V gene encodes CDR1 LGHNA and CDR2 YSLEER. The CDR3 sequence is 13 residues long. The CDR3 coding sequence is TGCGCCAGCAGCCGTAGACAGTACAATGAGCAGTTCTTC. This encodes CASSRRQYNEQFF.

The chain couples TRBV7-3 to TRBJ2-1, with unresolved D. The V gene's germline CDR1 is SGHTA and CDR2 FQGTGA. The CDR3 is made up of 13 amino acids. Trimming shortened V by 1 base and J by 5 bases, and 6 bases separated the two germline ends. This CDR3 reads CASSLNTNNEQFF. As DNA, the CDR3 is TGTGCCAGCAGCTTAAACACAAACAATGAGCAGTTCTTC.